Below, 24 T cell receptor beta chains from the same sample are listed, as sequenced in a study of vaccination and CD4 T cells after COVID-19. TCRdb redid the calling of the PCR reads with MiXCR, one entry per CDR3 protein. The sample has roughly 22,000 distinct CDR3 sequences, under 60% seen once. This sample comprised CD4+ T cells from blood, obtained before SARS-CoV-2 vaccination. The receptor source for this set is a human donor who had recovered from COVID-19.

V is TRBV7-3 and J is TRBJ1-6; D ambiguous. The germline CDR1 and CDR2 sequences are SGHTA and FQGTGA. Trimming took off 2 bases at V and 9 bases at J, with 8 bases between the two ends. CDR3 size: 13 residues. The CDR3 region has the DNA TGTGCCAGCAGCTTAGTCAACGGTTCACCCCTCCACTTT. It specifies CASSLVNGSPLHF.

The rearrangement joins TRBV9 to TRBJ1-2; weak D call: TRBD1 (5 bases). The CDR3 has 17 amino acids. Germline CDR1 is SGDLS and CDR2 is YYNGEE. With 3 bases removed from V and 0 bases from J, the gap between germline ends came to 18 bases. Written as DNA, the CDR3 is TGTGCCAGCAGCGCCGCTATAGATCGACAGTCTAACTATGGCTACACCTTC. Its protein product is CASSAAIDRQSNYGYTF. Combining the CDR3 with reference TRBV9 and TRBJ1-2 gives the whole variable domain DSGVTQTPKHLITATGQRVTLRCSPRSGDLSVYWYQQSLDQGLQFLIQYYNGEERAKGNILERFSAQQFPDLHSELNLSSLELGDSALYFCASSAAIDRQSNYGYTFGSGTRLTVV.

The chain is built from TRBV7-9 and TRBJ2-5, with no clear D. Germline CDR1 is SEHNR and CDR2 is FQNEAQ (reference sequence). The CDR3 length is 12 residues. Trimming removed 3 bases from V and 4 bases from J, with 6 bases in between. In DNA form, the CDR3 reads TGTGCCAGCAGCTTTCGGGTAGAGACCCAGTACTTC. It translates to CASSFRVETQYF.

By proportion, this clonotype is medium-sized. This sequence joins TRBV6-1 and TRBJ1-1; no reliable D call. The V and J ends lost 6 bases and 11 bases respectively, with 13 bases between them. From germline, CDR1 is MNHNS and CDR2 SASEGT. The CDR3 has 11 residues. CDR3 bases: TGTGCCAGCAGCTCCCGATCGACGGCTTTCTTT. It yields the protein CASSSRSTAFF.

V is TRBV4-1 and J is TRBJ2-3, with no clear D. This CDR3 has 12 residues. Germline values: CDR1 MGHRA, CDR2 YSYEKL. The V gene lost 3 bases and the J gene lost 6 bases, with 7 bases spanning the gap. The CDR3 sequence is CASSHIADTQYF. The CDR3 DNA reads TGCGCCAGCAGCCATATCGCGGATACGCAGTATTTT.

Here the CDR3 DNA reads TGCAGTGCGGGGGGACTAGCGCTTACAGATACGCAGTATTTT. As protein: CSAGGLALTDTQYF. The V call is TRBV20-1, the J call TRBJ2-3, with 10 nucleotides matching TRBD2. This CDR3 is built from 14 residues. Germline V CDR1 and CDR2: DFQATT, SNEGSKA (reference sequence). V was pared by 6 bases and J by 3 bases, with 6 bases of the junction left unmatched.

The chain joins TRBV20-1 to TRBJ2-7, with 14 bases fitting TRBD2. The trim removed 3 bases at V and 5 bases at J, leaving 6 bases unmatched. CDR1 is DFQATT, CDR2 SNEGSKA, per germline (reference sequence). There are 15 residues in the CDR3. This chain's CDR3 is CSARGLAGVSDEQYF. CDR3 nucleotides: TGCAGTGCTAGGGGACTAGCGGGAGTCTCTGACGAGCAGTACTTC.

A few counts support this clonotype. The chain links TRBV28 to TRBJ1-1; 7 bases match TRBD1. CDR3 size: 16 residues. CDR1 is MDHEN, CDR2 SYDVKM, per germline. Trimming took 3 bases from V and 0 from J; bases not matched to a gene: 7. The CDR3 DNA is TGTGCCAGCAGTTTCCTAGGACAGGACATGAACACTGAAGCTTTCTTT. Amino acids: CASSFLGQDMNTEAFF.

The V gene is TRBV5-1, the J gene TRBJ1-5; D uncertain. V was pared by 0 bases and J by 7 bases, with 8 bases between. The CDR3 is made up of 13 amino acids. The V gene's germline CDR1 is SGHRS and CDR2 YFSETQ. The CDR3 DNA reads as TGCGCCAGCAGCTTGGGGATAGGACAGCCCCAGCATTTT. Translation: CASSLGIGQPQHF.

V usage is TRBV2 and J usage is TRBJ1-5; 7 bases fit TRBD1. Germline CDR1 reads SNHLY; CDR2 reads FYNNEI. The CDR3 contains 14 residues. V lost 3 bases, J lost 2 bases, and 1 base stayed unmatched. CDR3 bases: TGTGCCAGCAGTGATACAGGGGGCAATCAGCCCCAGCATTTT. It codes for CASSDTGGNQPQHF.

The V and J genes are TRBV28 and TRBJ2-4; TRBD2 matches 11 bases. Unmatched junction bases numbered 13, after V lost 6 bases and J lost 3 bases. Per the germline V gene, CDR1 is MDHEN and CDR2 is SYDVKM. The CDR3 runs 18 residues. CDR3 protein: CASSLRGRLAGYKNIQYF. The CDR3 nucleotides are TGTGCCAGCAGCCTTAGAGGGCGACTAGCGGGGTACAAAAACATTCAGTACTTC.

J is TRBJ1-5 and V is TRBV6-2 or TRBV6-3; D remains ambiguous. CDR1 and CDR2 (germline): MNHEY, SVGEGT. CDR3 length equals 16 residues. Trimming pared 0 bases from V and 0 bases from J, leaving 9 bases between. CDR3 amino acids: CASSYSKGASNQPQHF. As DNA, the CDR3 is TGTGCCAGCAGTTACTCGAAGGGAGCTAGCAATCAGCCCCAGCATTTT.

This clonotype was counted between two and nine times. V gene TRBV20-1 combines with J gene TRBJ1-2; TRBD1 aligns across 7 bases. With 3 bases clipped from V and 7 bases from J, the junction kept 8 bases outside the gene matches. Germline CDR1 and CDR2: DFQATT and SNEGSKA (reference sequence). CDR3 length: 13 residues. CDR3: CSASPHRGGGYTF. The CDR3 bases are TGCAGTGCTAGTCCACACAGGGGCGGTGGCTACACCTTC.

The CDR3 DNA follows: TGTGCCAGCAGCTCCCAAATGGCGGATACGCAGTATTTT. Translated, it gives CASSSQMADTQYF. This chain uses TRBV7-3 with TRBJ2-3; D call uncertain. V was pared by 4 bases and J by 6 bases, with 11 bases between. Germline V gene data show CDR1 as SGHTA and CDR2 as FQGTGA. This CDR3 spans 13 amino acids.

V usage is TRBV10-3 and J usage is TRBJ2-1, with D tentatively TRBD1 or TRBD2 (5 bases each). Trimming removed 7 bases from V and 8 bases from J, with 12 bases in between. Germline V gene sequence: CDR1 ENHRY, CDR2 SYGVKD. This CDR3 is built from 12 residues. CDR3 DNA: TGTGCCATCACCCAAGGGGACGATGAGCAGTTCTTC. Amino acid sequence: CAITQGDDEQFF.

The chain joins TRBV7-2 to TRBJ2-3; 10 bases align to TRBD2. The CDR3 runs 15 residues. The ends lost 4 bases at V and 6 bases at J; junction bases unmatched: 7. CDR1 is SGHTA, CDR2 FQGNSA, per germline. The CDR3 loop is CASSSSSGRLDTQYF. DNA of the CDR3: TGTGCCAGCAGCTCTTCTAGCGGGAGATTGGATACGCAGTATTTT.

This clonotype showed up just a few times. The CDR3 loop is CSARDWTSGSDVETQYF. The CDR3 nucleotides are TGCAGTGCTAGAGATTGGACTAGCGGGAGTGATGTGGAGACCCAGTACTTC. The chain is built from TRBV20-1 and TRBJ2-5; 13 bases are a match to TRBD2. The trim removed 0 bases at V and 5 bases at J, leaving 9 bases unmatched. There are 17 residues in the CDR3. Germline V gene sequence: CDR1 DFQATT, CDR2 SNEGSKA (reference sequence).

The chain uses TRBV5-4 and TRBJ1-6, with D hard to call. The CDR3 is made up of 14 amino acids. The germline CDR1 and CDR2 sequences are SGHNT and YYREEE (reference sequence). The ends were cut back, 4 bases at V and 3 bases at J, with 8 bases in the middle. CDR3 loop: CASSARDYNSPLHF. The CDR3 DNA follows: TGTGCCAGCAGCGCCCGGGACTATAATTCACCCCTCCACTTT.

This clonotype has more than one count but fewer than ten. The V and J genes are TRBV28 and TRBJ1-1; weak D call: TRBD1 (5 bases). The CDR3 contains 15 residues. V was pared by 7 bases and J by 0 bases, with 15 bases between. The germline V gene encodes CDR1 MDHEN and CDR2 SYDVKM. The CDR3 coding sequence is TGTGCCAGCACCGGAGCGGGGCTCGTGAACACTGAAGCTTTCTTT. Protein product: CASTGAGLVNTEAFF.

This clonotype occurred once. This chain uses TRBV7-8 with TRBJ2-3; TRBD2 is a possible D gene (6 bases). Deletions cut 3 bases from V and 0 bases from J, with 10 bases between. The CDR3 length is 15 residues. Germline V gene data show CDR1 as SGHVS and CDR2 as FQNEAQ. CDR3 coding DNA: TGTGCCAGCAGCTTTTACGGGGGAAGCACAGATACGCAGTATTTT. It yields the protein CASSFYGGSTDTQYF.

V gene TRBV7-2 combines with J gene TRBJ2-3, with 7 nucleotides matching TRBD2. Losses at the gene ends were 1 base for V and 3 bases for J; bases not matched to a gene: 10. CDR1 SGHTA and CDR2 FQGNSA come from the germline V gene. The CDR3 has 17 residues. CDR3 coding DNA: TGTGCCAGCAGCTTAGGTAGAGCGGGACCGAGAACAGATACGCAGTATTTT. It specifies CASSLGRAGPRTDTQYF.

This chain uses TRBV28 with TRBJ2-3; no clear D. The CDR3 length is 13 residues. Trimming pared 5 bases from V and 0 bases from J, leaving 6 bases between. Germline loops: CDR1 MDHEN, CDR2 SYDVKM. The CDR3 region is CASSPQSTDTQYF. In nucleotides, the CDR3 is TGTGCCAGCAGTCCACAGAGCACAGATACGCAGTATTTT.

The chain couples TRBV20-1 to TRBJ2-2; D is undetermined. This CDR3 is 14 amino acids long. Trimming removed 3 bases at V and 0 bases at J, with 8 bases between. Germline values: CDR1 DFQATT, CDR2 SNEGSKA (reference sequence). CDR3 region: CSARDRANTGELFF. CDR3 sequence (DNA): TGCAGTGCTAGGGACCGTGCGAACACCGGGGAGCTGTTTTTT.

V gene TRBV27 combines with J gene TRBJ1-1; TRBD1 agrees at 7 bases. The CDR3 is 13 amino acids. Germline V lookup: CDR1 MNHEY, CDR2 SMNVEV (reference sequence). J lost 4 bases, V lost 2 bases, and 1 base had no gene match. Here the CDR3 DNA reads TGTGCCAGCAGTTTACCAGGGGGCACTGAAGCTTTCTTT. It codes for CASSLPGGTEAFF.